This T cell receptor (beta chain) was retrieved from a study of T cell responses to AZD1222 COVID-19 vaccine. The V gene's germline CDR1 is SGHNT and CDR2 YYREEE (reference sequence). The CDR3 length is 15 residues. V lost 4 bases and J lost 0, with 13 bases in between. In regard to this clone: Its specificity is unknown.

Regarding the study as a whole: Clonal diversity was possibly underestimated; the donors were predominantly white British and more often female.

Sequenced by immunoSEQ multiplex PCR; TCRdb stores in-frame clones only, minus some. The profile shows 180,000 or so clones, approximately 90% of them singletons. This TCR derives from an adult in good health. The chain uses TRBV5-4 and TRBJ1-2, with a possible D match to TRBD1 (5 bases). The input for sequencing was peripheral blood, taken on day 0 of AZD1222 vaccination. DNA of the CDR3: TGTGCCAGCAGCCTGGGGGAGGGGCCTAACTATGGCTACACCTTC. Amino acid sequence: CASSLGEGPNYGYTF.